These 21 T cell receptor beta chains share one sample of origin, sequenced in a study of cytotoxic CD8 clonotypes in ibrutinib-treated CLL. Repertoires were generated with immunoSEQ multiplex PCR, while TCRdb's copy carries only in-frame clones and drops some. The sample lists 200,000 to 250,000 clones, more than 75% occurring once. This specimen was PBMCs, taken after 12 months of ibrutinib treatment. The receptor set was obtained from a human donor with chronic lymphocytic leukemia.

The CDR3 sequence: CASSGTGTNTGELFF. The DNA for the CDR3 is TGTGCCAGTAGTGGGACAGGGACTAACACCGGGGAGCTGTTTTTT. The V and J genes are TRBV19 and TRBJ2-2; the match to TRBD1 covers 9 bases. Germline CDR1 LNHDA, CDR2 SQIVND (reference sequence). The V gene end was trimmed by 5 bases and the J gene end by 2 bases; junction bases not matched to a gene: 3. CDR3 length equals 15 residues. Supplemented by reference TRBV19 and TRBJ2-2, the full variable domain reads DGGITQSPKYLFRKEGQNVTLSCEQNLNHDAMYWYRQDPGQGLRLIYYSQIVNDFQKGDIAEGYSVSREKKESFPLTVTSAQKNPTAFYLCASSGTGTNTGELFFGEGSRLTVL.

The chain employs TRBV10-3 and TRBJ2-7; D tentatively fits TRBD1 or TRBD2 (5 bases each). Germline V gene sequence: CDR1 ENHRY, CDR2 SYGVKD. Trimming shortened V by 4 bases and J by 6 bases, and 16 bases separated the two germline ends. This CDR3 has 14 residues. CDR3 coding DNA: TGTGCCATCAGTGTGGGGGACGGACGGGGCGAGCAGTACTTC. It encodes CAISVGDGRGEQYF.

This clone came up once. V gene TRBV19 combines with J gene TRBJ2-5; D gene unclear. V lost 2 bases to trimming and J lost 2 bases, with 6 bases between them. This CDR3 region has 13 residues. Germline V gene sequence: CDR1 LNHDA, CDR2 SQIVND (reference sequence). The CDR3 sequence: CASSISSQETQYF. CDR3 DNA sequence: TGTGCCAGTAGTATAAGTTCTCAAGAGACCCAGTACTTC.

There are a few counts of this clone. This sequence joins TRBV4-1 and TRBJ2-1, with 9 bases identical to TRBD1. Trimming at V came to 4 bases and at J to 0 bases, leaving 1 base not matched to a gene. The CDR3 runs to 15 residues. Germline CDR1 MGHRA, CDR2 YSYEKL. The CDR3 DNA is TGCGCCAGCAGCCGGGACAGGGACTCCTACAATGAGCAGTTCTTC. Translating gives CASSRDRDSYNEQFF.

The chain uses TRBV6-5 and TRBJ1-4; D is undetermined. V was cut by 6 bases and J by 3 bases, with 14 bases left in between. This CDR3 region has 15 residues. Germline V gene lookup returns CDR1 MNHEY and CDR2 SVGAGI. The CDR3 nucleotides are TGTGCCAGCAGACCTCCGGGGAAAGCTAATGAAAAACTGTTTTTT. Translating it yields CASRPPGKANEKLFF.

This chain joins TRBV6-5 and TRBJ1-5; 10 bases map to TRBD1. This CDR3 contains 15 residues. The germline V gene has CDR1 MNHEY and CDR2 SVGAGI. V gave up 0 bases and J gave up 7 bases; unmatched junction bases: 3. The CDR3 bases are TGTGCCAGCAGTTACTCCGGGACAGGGGCCCAGCCCCAGCATTTT. Its protein is CASSYSGTGAQPQHF.

V is TRBV5-1 and J is TRBJ2-3; D gene uncertain. Per the germline V gene, CDR1 is SGHRS and CDR2 is YFSETQ. V shed 7 bases and J shed 0 bases, with 15 bases lying between them. The CDR3 loop spans 15 amino acids. The CDR3 DNA reads as TGCGCCAGCTCCCAGCGCACTACTAGCACAGATACGCAGTATTTT. Its translation: CASSQRTTSTDTQYF.

The rearrangement uses TRBV6-1 and TRBJ1-2, with D perhaps TRBD1 (5 bases). Germline V gene lookup returns CDR1 MNHNS and CDR2 SASEGT. The CDR3 length is 14 residues. Trimming shortened V by 4 bases and J by 2 bases, and 11 bases separated the two germline ends. DNA for the CDR3: TGTGCCAGCAGTGGCGGGGGGACCAACTATGGCTACACCTTC. Protein: CASSGGGTNYGYTF.

The chain combines TRBV7-6 with TRBJ2-1, with D possibly matching TRBD1 (6 bases). CDR1 and CDR2 from the germline V gene are SGHVS and FNYEAQ. The V and J ends lost 5 bases and 8 bases respectively, with 25 bases between them. There are 17 residues in the CDR3. For the CDR3, the DNA is TGTGCCAGCAGCGCTCCCATACAAGGCAGGGGATGGGATGAGCAGTTCTTC. Protein sequence: CASSAPIQGRGWDEQFF.

This CDR3 is CASSPQTDTQYF. The CDR3 nucleotides are TGTGCCAGCTCACCACAGACAGATACGCAGTATTTT. The chain combines TRBV18 with TRBJ2-3, with D unresolved. V was cut by 1 base and J by 3 bases, with 2 bases left in between. This CDR3 contains 12 residues. Looked up from germline, CDR1 is KGHSH and CDR2 is LQKENI.

V usage is TRBV27 and J usage is TRBJ2-1, with no clear D. V was trimmed by 4 bases and J by 10 bases, leaving 8 bases between them. This CDR3 is built from 11 residues. Germline assignment: CDR1 MNHEY and CDR2 SMNVEV (reference sequence). For the CDR3, the DNA is TGTGCCAGCAGTTCGACGGTGGAGCAGTTCTTC. Its protein product is CASSSTVEQFF.

J is TRBJ2-3 and V is TRBV9; D may be TRBD2 (5 bases). The CDR3 extends over 16 amino acids. Germline V CDR1 and CDR2: SGDLS, YYNGEE. Trimming removed 0 bases from V and 1 base from J, with 12 bases in between. The CDR3 nucleotides read TGTGCCAGCAGCGTAGGGAGGACCGCCGGCACAGATACGCAGTATTTT. Translation gives CASSVGRTAGTDTQYF.

This clone was seen a single time. This sequence joins TRBV7-8 and TRBJ2-1; D unresolved. Trimming cost V 3 bases and J 2 bases, with 8 bases left between them. Per the germline V gene, CDR1 is SGHVS and CDR2 is FQNEAQ. The length of the CDR3 is 14 residues. CDR3 sequence (DNA): TGTGCCAGCAGCTTTTATACCCCCTACAATGAGCAGTTCTTC. Translating it yields CASSFYTPYNEQFF.

This sequence joins TRBV18 and TRBJ1-1; 8 bases map to TRBD1. Losses at the gene ends were 5 bases for V and 7 bases for J; bases not matched to a gene: 3. The CDR3 sequence is 12 residues long. Germline CDR1 reads KGHSH; CDR2 reads LQKENI. The CDR3 sequence: CASSKQGGEAFF. CDR3 in DNA: TGTGCCAGCTCAAAACAGGGGGGTGAAGCTTTCTTT.

This chain links TRBV18 with TRBJ2-1, with TRBD2 identical over 7 bases. This CDR3 contains 16 residues. Germline V CDR1 and CDR2: KGHSH, LQKENI. J was trimmed by 5 bases and V by 3 bases; bases with no gene match: 10. CDR3 sequence: CASSPGPGLLHNEQFF. The CDR3, as DNA: TGTGCCAGCTCACCGGGGCCGGGACTACTCCACAATGAGCAGTTCTTC. Together with reference TRBV18 and TRBJ2-1, the CDR3 gives the full variable domain: NAGVMQNPRHLVRRRGQEARLRCSPMKGHSHVYWYRQLPEEGLKFMVYLQKENIIDESGMPKERFSAEFPKEGPSILRIQQVVRGDSAAYFCASSPGPGLLHNEQFFGPGTRLTVL.

This chain uses TRBV5-1 with TRBJ2-7; TRBD2 agrees at 12 bases. The CDR3 covers 15 residues. CDR1 and CDR2 (germline): SGHRS, YFSETQ. V trimming: 7 bases; J trimming: 4 bases; junction bases outside the gene matches: 9. The CDR3 is CASGLLAGGGYEQYF. The CDR3 DNA sequence: TGCGCCAGCGGATTACTAGCGGGAGGAGGGTACGAGCAGTACTTC. Supplemented by reference TRBV5-1 and TRBJ2-7, the full variable domain reads KAGVTQTPRYLIKTRGQQVTLSCSPISGHRSVSWYQQTPGQGLQFLFEYFSETQRNKGNFPGRFSGRQFSNSRSEMNVSTLELGDSALYLCASGLLAGGGYEQYFGPGTRLTVT.

The rearrangement links TRBV5-1 to TRBJ2-5, with D hard to call. From germline, CDR1 is SGHRS and CDR2 YFSETQ. This CDR3 region has 14 residues. Trimming took 1 base from V and 3 from J, leaving 10 bases between them. This CDR3 reads CASSLLGFKETQYF. The CDR3 DNA sequence: TGCGCCAGCAGCTTGCTAGGGTTTAAAGAGACCCAGTACTTC.

The V and J genes are TRBV7-8 and TRBJ2-5, with 10 nucleotides matching TRBD2. Germline CDR1 is SGHVS and CDR2 is FQNEAQ. This CDR3 has 14 amino acids. With V trimmed by 4 bases and J by 5 bases, 4 bases remained unmatched. The CDR3 DNA follows: TGTGCCAGCAGCTCAACGGGACTAGCGGAGACCCAGTACTTC. This gives the protein CASSSTGLAETQYF.

This sequence joins TRBV30 and TRBJ2-1; the D gene is possibly TRBD1 (5 bases). The V end was cut by 3 bases, the J end by 0 bases, with 12 bases between. CDR3 size: 15 residues. CDR1 and CDR2 (germline): GTSNPN, SVGIG (reference sequence). CDR3 residues: CAWSTGLSSYNEQFF. CDR3 DNA sequence: TGTGCCTGGAGCACAGGCCTAAGCTCCTACAATGAGCAGTTCTTC.

V gene TRBV4-1 combines with J gene TRBJ2-7; D perhaps matches TRBD1 (5 bases). The germline CDR1 and CDR2 sequences are MGHRA and YSYEKL. The CDR3 spans 16 residues. V was trimmed by 2 bases and J by 2 bases, leaving 16 bases between them. The CDR3 loop reads CASSQYTSGSPYEQYF. The CDR3 DNA follows: TGCGCCAGCAGCCAATACACTTCAGGGTCCCCCTACGAGCAGTACTTC.

The V and J genes are TRBV11-2 and TRBJ1-1; D is undetermined. V shed 1 base and J shed 1 base, with 10 bases lying between them. Per the germline V gene, CDR1 is SGHAT and CDR2 is FQNNGV. The CDR3 runs 15 residues. The CDR3 sequence: CASSLGAGRNTEAFF. The DNA for the CDR3 is TGTGCCAGCAGCTTAGGAGCAGGCAGGAACACTGAAGCTTTCTTT.